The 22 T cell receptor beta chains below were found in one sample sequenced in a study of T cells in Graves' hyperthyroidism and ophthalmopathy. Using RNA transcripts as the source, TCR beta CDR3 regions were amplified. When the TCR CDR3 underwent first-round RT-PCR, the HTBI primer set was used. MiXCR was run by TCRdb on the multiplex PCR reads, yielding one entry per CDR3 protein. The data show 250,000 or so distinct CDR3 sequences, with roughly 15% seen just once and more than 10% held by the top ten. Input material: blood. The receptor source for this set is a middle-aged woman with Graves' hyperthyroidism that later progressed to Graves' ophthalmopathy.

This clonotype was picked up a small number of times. CDR3 amino acids: CSARAGPRSNQPQHF. CDR3 nucleotides: TGCAGTGCTAGAGCTGGCCCCCGGAGCAATCAGCCCCAGCATTTT. The V and J genes are TRBV20-1 and TRBJ1-5, with no clear D. Looked up from germline, CDR1 is DFQATT and CDR2 is SNEGSKA (reference sequence). The germline V and J ends were trimmed by 1 base and 1 base, with 11 bases remaining between them. The CDR3 loop spans 15 amino acids.

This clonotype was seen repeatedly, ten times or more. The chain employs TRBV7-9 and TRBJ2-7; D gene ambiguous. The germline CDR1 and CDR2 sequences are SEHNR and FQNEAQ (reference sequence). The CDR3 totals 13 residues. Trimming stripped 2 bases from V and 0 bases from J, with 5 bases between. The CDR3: CASSLHPSYEQYF. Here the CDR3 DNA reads TGTGCCAGCAGCTTACATCCCTCCTACGAGCAGTACTTC.

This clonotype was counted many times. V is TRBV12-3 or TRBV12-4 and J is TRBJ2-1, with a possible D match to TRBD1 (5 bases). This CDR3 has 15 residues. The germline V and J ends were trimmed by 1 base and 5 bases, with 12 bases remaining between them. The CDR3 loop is CASSLGARADNEQFF. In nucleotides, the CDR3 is TGTGCCAGCAGTTTAGGGGCCAGGGCCGACAATGAGCAGTTCTTC.

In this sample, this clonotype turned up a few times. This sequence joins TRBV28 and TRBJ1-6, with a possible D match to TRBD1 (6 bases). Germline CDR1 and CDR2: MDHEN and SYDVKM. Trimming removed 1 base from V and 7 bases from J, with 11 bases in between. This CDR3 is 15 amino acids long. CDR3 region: CASSLLGRGNSPLHF. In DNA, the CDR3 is TGTGCCAGCAGTTTATTAGGCAGGGGAAATTCACCCCTCCACTTT.

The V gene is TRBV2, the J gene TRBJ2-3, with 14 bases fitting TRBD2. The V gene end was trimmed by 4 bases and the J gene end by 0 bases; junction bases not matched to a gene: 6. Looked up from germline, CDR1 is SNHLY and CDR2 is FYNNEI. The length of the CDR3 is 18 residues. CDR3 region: CASSAGTSGGRSTDTQYF. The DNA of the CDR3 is TGTGCCAGCAGTGCCGGGACTAGCGGGGGCCGTAGCACAGATACGCAGTATTTT.

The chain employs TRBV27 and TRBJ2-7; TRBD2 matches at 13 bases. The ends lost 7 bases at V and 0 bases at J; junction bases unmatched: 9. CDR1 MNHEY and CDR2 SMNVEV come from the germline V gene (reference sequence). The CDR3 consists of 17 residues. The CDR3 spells CASKASGTSGTSYEQYF. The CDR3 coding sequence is TGTGCCAGCAAAGCATCCGGGACTAGCGGGACCTCCTACGAGCAGTACTTC.

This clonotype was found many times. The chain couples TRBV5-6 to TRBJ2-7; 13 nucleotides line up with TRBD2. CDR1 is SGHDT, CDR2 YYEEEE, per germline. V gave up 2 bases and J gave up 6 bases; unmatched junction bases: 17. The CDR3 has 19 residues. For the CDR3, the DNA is TGTGCCAGCAGCTTTAGGACAGTTCCGGGACTAGCGGGATCCAGCGAGCAGTACTTC. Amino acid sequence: CASSFRTVPGLAGSSEQYF.

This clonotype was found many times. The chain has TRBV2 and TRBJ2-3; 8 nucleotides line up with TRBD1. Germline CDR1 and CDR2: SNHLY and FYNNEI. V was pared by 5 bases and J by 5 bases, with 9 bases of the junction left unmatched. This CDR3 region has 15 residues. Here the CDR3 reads CASSPYRGAGDTQYF. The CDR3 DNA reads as TGTGCCAGCAGTCCTTACAGGGGGGCAGGAGATACGCAGTATTTT.

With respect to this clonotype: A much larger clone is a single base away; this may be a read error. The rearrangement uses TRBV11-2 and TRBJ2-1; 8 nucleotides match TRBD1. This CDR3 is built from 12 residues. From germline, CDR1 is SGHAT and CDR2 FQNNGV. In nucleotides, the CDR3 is TGTGTCAGCAGAAGGGACAGGTTAGAGCAGTTCTTC. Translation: CVSRRDRLEQFF.

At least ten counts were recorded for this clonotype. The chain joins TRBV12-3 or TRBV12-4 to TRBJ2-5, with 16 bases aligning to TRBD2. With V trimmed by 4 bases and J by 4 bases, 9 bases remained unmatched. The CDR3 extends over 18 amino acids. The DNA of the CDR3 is TGTGCCAGCAGTTGGGACCCGGGACTAGCGGGAGGGGGAGAGACCCAGTACTTC. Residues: CASSWDPGLAGGGETQYF.

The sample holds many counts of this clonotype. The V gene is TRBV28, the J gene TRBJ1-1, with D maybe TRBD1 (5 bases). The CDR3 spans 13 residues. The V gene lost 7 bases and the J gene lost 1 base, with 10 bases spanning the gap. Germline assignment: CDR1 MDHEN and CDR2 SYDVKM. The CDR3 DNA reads TGTGCCAGCATTCGACAGACGAACACTGAAGCTTTCTTT. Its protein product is CASIRQTNTEAFF.

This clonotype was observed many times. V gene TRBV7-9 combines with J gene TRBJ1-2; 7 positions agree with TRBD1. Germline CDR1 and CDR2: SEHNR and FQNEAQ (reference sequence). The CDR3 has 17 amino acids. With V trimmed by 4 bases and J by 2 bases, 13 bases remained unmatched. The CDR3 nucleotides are TGTGCCAGCAGCTCGAAACCCTCGACAGGGCTAAACTATGGCTACACCTTC. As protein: CASSSKPSTGLNYGYTF.

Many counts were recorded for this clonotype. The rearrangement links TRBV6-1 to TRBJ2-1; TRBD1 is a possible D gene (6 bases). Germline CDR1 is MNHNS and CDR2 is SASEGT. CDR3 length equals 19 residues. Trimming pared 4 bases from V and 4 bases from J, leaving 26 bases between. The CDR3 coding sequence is TGTGCCAGCAGTGGATTGCCCCGCGCGGACAGCGGACTGTACAATGAGCAGTTCTTC. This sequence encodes CASSGLPRADSGLYNEQFF.

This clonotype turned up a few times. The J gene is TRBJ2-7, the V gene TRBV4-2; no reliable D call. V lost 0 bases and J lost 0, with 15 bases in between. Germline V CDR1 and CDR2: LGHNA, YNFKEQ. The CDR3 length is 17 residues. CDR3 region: CASSQDRAPISSYEQYF. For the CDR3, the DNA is TGTGCCAGCAGCCAAGATCGGGCACCGATTAGCTCCTACGAGCAGTACTTC.

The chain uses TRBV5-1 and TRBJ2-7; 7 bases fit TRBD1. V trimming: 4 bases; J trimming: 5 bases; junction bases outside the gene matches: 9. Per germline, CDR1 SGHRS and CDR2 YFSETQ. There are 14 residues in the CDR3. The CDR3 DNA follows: TGCGCCAGCAGCCTACAGGGGTTTAGCGACGAGCAGTACTTC. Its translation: CASSLQGFSDEQYF.

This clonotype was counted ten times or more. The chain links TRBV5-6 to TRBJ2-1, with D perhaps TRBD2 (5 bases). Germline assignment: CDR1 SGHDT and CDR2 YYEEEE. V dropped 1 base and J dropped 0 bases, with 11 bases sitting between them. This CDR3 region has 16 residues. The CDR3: CASSLYGDSSYNEQFF. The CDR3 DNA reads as TGTGCCAGCAGCTTGTACGGGGATAGCTCCTACAATGAGCAGTTCTTC.

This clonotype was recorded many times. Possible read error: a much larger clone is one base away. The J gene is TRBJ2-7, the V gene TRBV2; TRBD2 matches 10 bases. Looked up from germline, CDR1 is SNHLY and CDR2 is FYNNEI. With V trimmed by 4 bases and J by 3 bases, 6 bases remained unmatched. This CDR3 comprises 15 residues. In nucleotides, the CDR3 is TGTGCCAGCAGTGGTACGGCTAGCGGGAGCTACGAGCAGTACTTC. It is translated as CASSGTASGSYEQYF.

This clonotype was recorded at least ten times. The CDR3 DNA is TGTGCCACCAGTGCCCTGGATGGCTACACCTTC. Translated, it gives CATSALDGYTF. This chain links TRBV24-1 with TRBJ1-2; D ambiguous. Germline V gives CDR1 KGHDR, CDR2 SFDVKD. This CDR3 comprises 11 residues. With 5 bases removed from V and 6 bases from J, the gap between germline ends came to 6 bases.

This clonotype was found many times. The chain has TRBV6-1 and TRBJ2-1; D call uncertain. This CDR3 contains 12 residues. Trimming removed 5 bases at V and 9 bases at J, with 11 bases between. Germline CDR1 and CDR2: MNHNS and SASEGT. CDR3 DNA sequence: TGTGCCAGCAGTTCCCGTATTGGTGAGCAGTTCTTC. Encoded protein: CASSSRIGEQFF.

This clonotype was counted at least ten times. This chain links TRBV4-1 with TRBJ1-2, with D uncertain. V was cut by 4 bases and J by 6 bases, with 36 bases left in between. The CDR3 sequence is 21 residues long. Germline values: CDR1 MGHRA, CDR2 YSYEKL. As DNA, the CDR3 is TGCGCCAGCAGCCGACTTCCCATTTCGACCGCTCCCGGGCCCCCAGCGGATGGCTACACCTTC. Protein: CASSRLPISTAPGPPADGYTF.

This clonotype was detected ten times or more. The CDR3 reads CASSYTPGDGSYNEQFF. CDR3 in DNA: TGTGCCAGCAGTTACACCCCAGGGGATGGCTCTTACAATGAGCAGTTCTTC. J is TRBJ2-1 and V is TRBV7-8; weak D call: TRBD1 (6 bases). V gave up 6 bases and J gave up 4 bases, with 22 bases separating them. This CDR3 is built from 17 residues. Looked up from germline, CDR1 is SGHVS and CDR2 is FQNEAQ.

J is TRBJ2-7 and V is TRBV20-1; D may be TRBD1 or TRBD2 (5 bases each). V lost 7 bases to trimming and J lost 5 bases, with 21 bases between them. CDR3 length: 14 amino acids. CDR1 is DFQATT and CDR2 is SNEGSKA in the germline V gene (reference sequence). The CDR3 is CSGTTGTLYNEQYF. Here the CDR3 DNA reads TGCAGTGGGACCACCGGGACGTTATACAACGAGCAGTACTTC.